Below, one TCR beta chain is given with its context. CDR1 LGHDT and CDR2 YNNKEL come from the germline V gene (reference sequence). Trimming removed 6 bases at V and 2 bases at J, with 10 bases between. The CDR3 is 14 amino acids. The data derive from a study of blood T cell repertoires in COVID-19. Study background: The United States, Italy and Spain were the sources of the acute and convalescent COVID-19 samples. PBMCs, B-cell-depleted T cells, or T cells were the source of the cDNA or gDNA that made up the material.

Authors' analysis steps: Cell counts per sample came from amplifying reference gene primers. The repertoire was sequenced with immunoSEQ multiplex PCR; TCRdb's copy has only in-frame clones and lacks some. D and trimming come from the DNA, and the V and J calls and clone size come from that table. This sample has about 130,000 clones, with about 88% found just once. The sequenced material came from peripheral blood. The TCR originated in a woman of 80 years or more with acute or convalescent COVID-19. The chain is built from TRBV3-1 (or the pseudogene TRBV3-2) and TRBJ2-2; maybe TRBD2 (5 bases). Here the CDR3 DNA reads TGTGCCAGCAGACTCACTAGAAACACCGGGGAGCTGTTTTTT. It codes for CASRLTRNTGELFF.